Each of the 18 T cell receptor beta chains below was sequenced from the same sample in a study of shared clonotypes between healthy human individuals. Some clones are missing from TCRdb's copy, which holds only in-frame ones; the method was immunoSEQ multiplex PCR. The data hold about 2.3 million clones, with under 95% observed a single time. The sequenced sample consisted of naive CD4+ T cells from PBMCs. Noted subset: CD45RA+ positively selected. These receptors were taken from a man aged 18 to 35 in good health. Some clones in this sample may be carry-over from other donors' samples.

As to this clone: Different DNA sequences within this sample yield the same CDR3. V usage is TRBV29-1 and J usage is TRBJ2-5; 9 bases align to TRBD1. The ends lost 5 bases at V and 5 bases at J; junction bases unmatched: 3. CDR3 size: 12 residues. Per germline, CDR1 SQVTM and CDR2 ANQGSEA. The CDR3 coding sequence is TGCAGCGTTACAGGGGGCCCTGAGACCCAGTACTTC. It is translated as CSVTGGPETQYF.

CDR3 DNA: TGTGCCAGCAGCTTACTGATGGGAGAGACCCAGTACTTC. Its translation is CASSLLMGETQYF. The V and J genes are TRBV7-3 and TRBJ2-5, with D uncertain. V was shortened by 2 bases and J by 4 bases, with 8 bases between the two germline ends. CDR3 length equals 13 residues. The germline V gene encodes CDR1 SGHTA and CDR2 FQGTGA.

V usage is TRBV28 and J usage is TRBJ1-2; possible D gene TRBD1, 5 bases. In germline, CDR1 is MDHEN, CDR2 SYDVKM. CDR3 length equals 15 residues. Trimming took off 1 base at V and 8 bases at J, with 17 bases between the two ends. The CDR3 protein is CASSLFDSRRMGYTF. For the CDR3, the DNA is TGTGCCAGCAGTTTATTTGACAGCCGCCGCATGGGCTACACCTTC.

Comment on this clone: In the same sample, other DNA sequences code for this CDR3. The chain has TRBV30 and TRBJ2-5; tentatively, D is TRBD2 (5 bases). V was cut by 3 bases and J by 2 bases, with 7 bases left in between. Germline V gene lookup returns CDR1 GTSNPN and CDR2 SVGIG (reference sequence). The CDR3 consists of 12 residues. In DNA, the CDR3 is TGTGCCTGGAGCCGGGGTCAAGAGACCCAGTACTTC. Its protein is CAWSRGQETQYF.

V gene TRBV4-2 combines with J gene TRBJ2-2; D is unclear. Trimming shortened V by 0 bases and J by 5 bases, and 10 bases separated the two germline ends. Germline assignment: CDR1 LGHNA and CDR2 YNFKEQ. The CDR3 covers 15 residues. CDR3 protein: CASSQESLRTGELFF. DNA of the CDR3: TGTGCCAGCAGCCAAGAGTCTCTTAGGACCGGGGAGCTGTTTTTT.

The chain joins TRBV5-4 to TRBJ1-2; 9 positions agree with TRBD1. Losses at the gene ends were 4 bases for V and 4 bases for J; bases not matched to a gene: 8. The germline V gene encodes CDR1 SGHNT and CDR2 YYREEE (reference sequence). The CDR3 runs to 15 residues. In nucleotides, the CDR3 is TGTGCCAGCAGCCCCGGACAGGGGCTGGGCTATGGCTACACCTTC. Translated, it gives CASSPGQGLGYGYTF. The full variable domain, rest sourced from reference TRBV5-4 and TRBJ1-2, is ETGVTQSPTHLIKTRGQQVTLRCSSQSGHNTVSWYQQALGQGPQFIFQYYREEENGRGNFPPRFSGLQFPNYSSELNVNALELDDSALYLCASSPGQGLGYGYTFGSGTRLTVV.

J is TRBJ2-7 and V is TRBV28; 9 nucleotides match TRBD1. Trimming cost V 3 bases and J 5 bases; bases outside gene matches: 8. Per the germline V gene, CDR1 is MDHEN and CDR2 is SYDVKM. CDR3 length equals 15 residues. The CDR3, as DNA: TGTGCCAGCAGTTTCTCCGGGACAGGGAACAACGAGCAGTACTTC. Translation: CASSFSGTGNNEQYF.

The chain is built from TRBV30 and TRBJ1-2; D not resolved. Deletions cut 4 bases from V and 8 bases from J, with 23 bases between. Germline CDR1 is GTSNPN and CDR2 is SVGIG (reference sequence). The CDR3 length is 15 residues. CDR3: CAWNAIPSAAGGYTF. The CDR3 coding sequence is TGTGCCTGGAATGCTATACCGTCCGCGGCGGGGGGCTACACCTTC.

The chain uses TRBV11-2 and TRBJ2-5; unclear D gene. Germline V gene lookup returns CDR1 SGHAT and CDR2 FQNNGV. The CDR3 covers 12 residues. V gave up 5 bases and J gave up 2 bases, with 6 bases separating them. The CDR3 spells CASSLFQETQYF. In DNA form, the CDR3 reads TGTGCCAGCAGCCTCTTTCAAGAGACCCAGTACTTC.

As for this clone: Other DNA sequences in the sample encode the same CDR3. The chain combines TRBV19 with TRBJ1-5; D gene uncertain. The CDR3 covers 13 residues. The germline V and J ends were trimmed by 5 bases and 0 bases, with 5 bases remaining between them. Germline values: CDR1 LNHDA, CDR2 SQIVND (reference sequence). The CDR3 reads CASSAYSNQPQHF. The DNA for the CDR3 is TGTGCCAGTAGTGCATATAGCAATCAGCCCCAGCATTTT. The full variable domain, completed using reference TRBV19 and TRBJ1-5, is DGGITQSPKYLFRKEGQNVTLSCEQNLNHDAMYWYRQDPGQGLRLIYYSQIVNDFQKGDIAEGYSVSREKKESFPLTVTSAQKNPTAFYLCASSAYSNQPQHFGDGTRLSIL.

The sample holds one count of this clone. The chain combines TRBV28 with TRBJ2-7, with a tentative D call TRBD1 (6 bases). CDR3 length: 13 residues. Germline-derived CDR1 and CDR2 are MDHEN and SYDVKM. The germline V and J ends were trimmed by 2 bases and 5 bases, with 10 bases remaining between them. This CDR3 reads CASSLQGSNEQYF. CDR3 sequence (DNA): TGTGCCAGCAGTTTACAGGGGTCCAACGAGCAGTACTTC.

The CDR3 DNA sequence: TGCAGCGTTGCCAGGACAGGGCCCTACGAGCAGTACTTC. It encodes CSVARTGPYEQYF. The genes are TRBV29-1 and TRBJ2-5; 8 bases fit TRBD1. The tail of the sequence fits TRBJ2-7 better, so the J call may be wrong. Germline values: CDR1 SQVTM, CDR2 ANQGSEA. The CDR3 runs 13 residues.

This clone has only one observation. This rearrangement joins TRBV7-9 to TRBJ2-1; no firm D call. CDR3 length: 12 residues. Germline values: CDR1 SEHNR, CDR2 FQNEAQ (reference sequence). V lost 1 base, J lost 7 bases, and 5 bases lay in between. The CDR3 DNA reads TGTGCCAGCAGCTTAGAGAAAAATGAGCAGTTCTTC. Residues: CASSLEKNEQFF.

V and J are TRBV14 and TRBJ1-2; the D gene is possibly TRBD1 (5 bases). The CDR3 spans 14 residues. Germline assignment: CDR1 SGHDN and CDR2 FVKESK. V gave up 6 bases and J gave up 4 bases, with 15 bases separating them. CDR3 loop: CASRPRDQAYGYTF. DNA of the CDR3: TGTGCCAGCAGACCAAGGGACCAGGCCTATGGCTACACCTTC.

As regards this clone: This same CDR3 is encoded by further DNA sequences in the sample. The chain employs TRBV11-3 and TRBJ2-3; D unresolved. V was cut by 0 bases and J by 6 bases, with 4 bases left in between. The CDR3 consists of 12 residues. Germline V gene sequence: CDR1 SGHNT, CDR2 YENEEA. The CDR3: CASSLDRDTQYF. The CDR3 DNA reads as TGTGCCAGCAGCTTAGATCGGGATACGCAGTATTTT. Looking up the rest from reference TRBV11-3 and TRBJ2-3 gives the full variable domain: EAGVVQSPRYKIIEKKQPVAFWCNPISGHNTLYWYLQNLGQGPELLIRYENEEAVDDSQLPKDRFSAERLKGVDSTLKIQPAELGDSAVYLCASSLDRDTQYFGPGTRLTVL.

The genes are TRBV6-6 and TRBJ1-1; no clear D gene. Germline V gene data show CDR1 as MNHNY and CDR2 as SVGAGI (reference sequence). This CDR3 is built from 13 residues. V lost 0 bases, J lost 6 bases, and 8 bases lay in between. DNA of the CDR3: TGTGCCAGCAGTTACTCGATTTGGGCTGAAGCTTTCTTT. It is translated as CASSYSIWAEAFF.

This clone was seen a few times. V usage is TRBV7-6 and J usage is TRBJ2-3, with unresolved D. Trimming took 8 bases from V and 4 from J, leaving 19 bases between them. The CDR3 covers 15 residues. Germline V CDR1 and CDR2: SGHVS, FNYEAQ. CDR3 sequence reads: CASGPTGLGADTQYF. DNA for the CDR3: TGTGCCAGCGGACCGACGGGCCTGGGCGCAGATACGCAGTATTTT.

The chain has TRBV6-6 and TRBJ1-1; D perhaps matches TRBD1 (6 bases). Germline CDR1 MNHNY, CDR2 SVGAGI (reference sequence). Deletions cut 6 bases from V and 0 bases from J, with 14 bases between. This CDR3 contains 15 residues. CDR3 region: CASSAGTRMNTEAFF. CDR3 nucleotides: TGTGCCAGCAGCGCCGGGACAAGGATGAACACTGAAGCTTTCTTT.